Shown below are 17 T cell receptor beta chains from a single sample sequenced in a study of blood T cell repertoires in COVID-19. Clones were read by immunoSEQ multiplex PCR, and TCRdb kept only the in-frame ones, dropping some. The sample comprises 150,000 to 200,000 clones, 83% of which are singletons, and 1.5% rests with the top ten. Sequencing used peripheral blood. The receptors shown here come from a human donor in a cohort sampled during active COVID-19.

CDR3 nucleotides: TGTGCCAGTGTAGTTTCCGGGGAGCTGTTTTTT. Translation gives CASVVSGELFF. The genes are TRBV19 and TRBJ2-2; D gene uncertain. Germline lookup yields CDR1 LNHDA and CDR2 SQIVND (reference sequence). The CDR3 consists of 11 residues. Trimming took 8 bases from V and 6 from J, leaving 7 bases between them.

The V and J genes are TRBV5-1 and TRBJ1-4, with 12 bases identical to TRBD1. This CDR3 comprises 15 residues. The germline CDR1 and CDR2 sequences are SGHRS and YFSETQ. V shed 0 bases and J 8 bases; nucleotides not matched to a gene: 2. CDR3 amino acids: CASSLDGTGGEKLFF. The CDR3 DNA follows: TGCGCCAGCAGCTTGGATGGGACAGGGGGCGAAAAACTGTTTTTT.

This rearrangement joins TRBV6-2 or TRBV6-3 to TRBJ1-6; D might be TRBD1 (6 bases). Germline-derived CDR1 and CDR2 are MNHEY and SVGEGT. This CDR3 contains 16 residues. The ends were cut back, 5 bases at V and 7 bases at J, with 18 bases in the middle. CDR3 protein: CASSPVRGPTNSPLHF. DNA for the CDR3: TGTGCCAGCAGTCCAGTCAGGGGCCCTACCAATTCACCCCTCCACTTT.

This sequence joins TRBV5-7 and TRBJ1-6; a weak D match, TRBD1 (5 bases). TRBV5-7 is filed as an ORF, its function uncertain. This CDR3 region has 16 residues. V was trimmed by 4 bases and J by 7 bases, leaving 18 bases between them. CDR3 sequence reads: CASSPHDSPWNSPLHF. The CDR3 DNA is TGTGCCAGCAGCCCGCACGACAGTCCGTGGAATTCACCCCTCCACTTT.

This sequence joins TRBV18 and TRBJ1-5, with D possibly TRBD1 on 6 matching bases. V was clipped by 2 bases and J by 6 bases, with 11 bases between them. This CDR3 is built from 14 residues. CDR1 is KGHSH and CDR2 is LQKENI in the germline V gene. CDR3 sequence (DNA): TGTGCCAGCTCACCATCGGGGGGGCTTCAGCCCCAGCATTTT. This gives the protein CASSPSGGLQPQHF.

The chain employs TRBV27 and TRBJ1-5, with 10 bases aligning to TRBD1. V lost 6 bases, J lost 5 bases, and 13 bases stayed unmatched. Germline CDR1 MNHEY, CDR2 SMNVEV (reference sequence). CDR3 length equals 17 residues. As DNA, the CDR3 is TGTGCCAGCAGAAAACTAGACAGGGGGCGCGTGGATCAGCCCCAGCATTTT. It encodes CASRKLDRGRVDQPQHF.

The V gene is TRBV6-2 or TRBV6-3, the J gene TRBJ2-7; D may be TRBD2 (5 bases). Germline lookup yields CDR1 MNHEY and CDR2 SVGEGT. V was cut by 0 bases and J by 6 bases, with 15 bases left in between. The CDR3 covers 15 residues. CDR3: CASSYSGSRGSEQYF. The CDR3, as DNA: TGTGCCAGCAGTTACTCGGGTAGCCGGGGTTCCGAGCAGTACTTC.

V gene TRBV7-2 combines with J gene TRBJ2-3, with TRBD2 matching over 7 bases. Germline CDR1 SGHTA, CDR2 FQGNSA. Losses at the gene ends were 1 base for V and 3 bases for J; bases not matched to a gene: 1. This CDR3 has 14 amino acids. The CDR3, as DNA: TGTGCCAGCAGCTTAGTGGGGGGGACAGATACGCAGTATTTT. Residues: CASSLVGGTDTQYF.

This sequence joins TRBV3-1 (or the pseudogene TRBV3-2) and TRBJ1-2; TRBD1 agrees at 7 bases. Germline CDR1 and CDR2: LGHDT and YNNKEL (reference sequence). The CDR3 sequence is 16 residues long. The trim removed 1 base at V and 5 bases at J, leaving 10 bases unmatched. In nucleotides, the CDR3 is TGTGCCAGCAGCCAAGCGCCCGAGGGGGCGCGGTATGGCTACACCTTC. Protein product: CASSQAPEGARYGYTF.

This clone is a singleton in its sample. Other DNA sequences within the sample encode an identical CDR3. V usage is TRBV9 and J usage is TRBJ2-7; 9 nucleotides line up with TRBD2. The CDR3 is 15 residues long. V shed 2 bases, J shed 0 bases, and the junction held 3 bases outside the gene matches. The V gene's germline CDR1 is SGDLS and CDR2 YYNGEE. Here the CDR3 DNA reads TGTGCCAGCAGCGTGGGGACTAGCCCCTCCTACGAGCAGTACTTC. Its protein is CASSVGTSPSYEQYF.

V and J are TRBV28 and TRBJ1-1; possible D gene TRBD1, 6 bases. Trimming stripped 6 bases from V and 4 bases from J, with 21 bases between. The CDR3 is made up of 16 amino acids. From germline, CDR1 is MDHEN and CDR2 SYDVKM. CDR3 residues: CASRTGIGGRGTEAFF. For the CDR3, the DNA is TGTGCCAGCAGGACTGGAATAGGGGGGAGGGGCACTGAAGCTTTCTTT.

The CDR3 DNA reads TGTGCCAGCAGTTCCGGGGTCGTAGATACGCAGTATTTT. Translation gives CASSSGVVDTQYF. This chain connects TRBV6-6 to TRBJ2-3, with D possibly being TRBD2 (5 bases). V was cut by 4 bases and J by 5 bases, with 10 bases left in between. The CDR3 contains 13 residues. Looked up from germline, CDR1 is MNHNY and CDR2 is SVGAGI (reference sequence).

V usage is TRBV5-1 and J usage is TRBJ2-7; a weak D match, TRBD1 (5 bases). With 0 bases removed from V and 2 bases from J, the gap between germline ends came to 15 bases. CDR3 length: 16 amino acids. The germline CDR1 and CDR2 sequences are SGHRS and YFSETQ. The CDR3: CASSLAVLDTTYEQYF. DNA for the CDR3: TGCGCCAGCAGCTTGGCCGTTTTGGACACTACCTACGAGCAGTACTTC.

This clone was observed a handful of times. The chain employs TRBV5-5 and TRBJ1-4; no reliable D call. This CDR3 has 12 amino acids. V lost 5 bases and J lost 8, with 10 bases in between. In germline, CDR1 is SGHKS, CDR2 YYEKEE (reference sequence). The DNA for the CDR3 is TGTGCCAGCAGGTCCGGGAGCGAAAAACTGTTTTTT. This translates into CASRSGSEKLFF.

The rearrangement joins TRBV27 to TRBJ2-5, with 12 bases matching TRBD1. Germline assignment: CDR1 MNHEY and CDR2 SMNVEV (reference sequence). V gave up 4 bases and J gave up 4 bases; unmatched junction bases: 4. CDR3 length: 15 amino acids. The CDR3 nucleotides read TGTGCCAGCAGTTCTGGGACAGGGGGCAGAGAGACCCAGTACTTC. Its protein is CASSSGTGGRETQYF.

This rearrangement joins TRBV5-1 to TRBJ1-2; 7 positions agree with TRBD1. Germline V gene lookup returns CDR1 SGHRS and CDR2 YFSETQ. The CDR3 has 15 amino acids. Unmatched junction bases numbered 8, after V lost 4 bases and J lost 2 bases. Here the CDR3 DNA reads TGCGCCAGCAGCCACGGGGACAGTCAGAACTATGGCTACACCTTC. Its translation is CASSHGDSQNYGYTF.

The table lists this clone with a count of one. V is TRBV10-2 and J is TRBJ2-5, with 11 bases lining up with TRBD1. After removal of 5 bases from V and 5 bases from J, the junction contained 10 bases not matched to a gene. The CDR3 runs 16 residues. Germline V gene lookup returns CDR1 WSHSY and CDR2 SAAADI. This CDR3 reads CASSFGQGALGETQYF. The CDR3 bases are TGCGCCAGCAGTTTTGGACAGGGGGCGCTGGGGGAGACCCAGTACTTC.